The rows below give T cell receptor beta chains drawn from one sample of a study of blood T cell repertoires in COVID-19. TCRdb's table, derived via immunoSEQ multiplex PCR, lists solely in-frame clones and lacks some. This sample has some 180,000 clones, with over 70% found just once. Sequencing used peripheral blood. The receptors derive from a man between 60 and 75 years old with acute or convalescent COVID-19. CDR3s include the opening cysteine and the closing phenylalanine or tryptophan. A D gene is named only where the DNA matches it firmly. Size values are once, few and many counts, or a class for expanded clones, and some rows have none.

V gene,D gene,J gene,clone size,CDR3 protein,CDR3 DNA
TRBV2,.,TRBJ2-7,.,CASRSTGGGREQYF,TGTGCCAGCAGATCGACGGGGGGCGGGAGAGAGCAGTACTTC
TRBV3-1/TRBV3-2,TRBD2,TRBJ2-1,.,CASSRTTSLEQFF,TGTGCCAGCAGCCGGACGACTAGCCTTGAGCAGTTCTTC
TRBV3-1/TRBV3-2,.,TRBJ2-1,.,CASSQVRGGNEQFF,TGTGCCAGCAGCCAAGTCAGAGGAGGCAATGAGCAGTTCTTC
TRBV20-1,.,TRBJ2-7,.,CSASNPAGSSYEQYF,TGCAGTGCTAGTAATCCCGCCGGTAGCTCCTACGAGCAGTACTTC
TRBV12-5,TRBD1,TRBJ1-1,.,CASGLFTGGLNTEAFF,TGTGCTAGTGGTTTGTTTACAGGGGGTCTGAACACTGAAGCTTTCTTT
TRBV10-1,.,TRBJ1-5,.,CASRNGQLSNQPQHF,TGCGCCAGCAGAAACGGACAGCTATCAAATCAGCCCCAGCATTTT
TRBV19,TRBD1,TRBJ1-2,.,CASRQGQGGYYGYTF,TGTGCCAGTAGGCAGGGACAGGGAGGTTACTATGGCTACACCTTC
TRBV4-1,TRBD2,TRBJ2-1,.,CASSQDSGYNEQFF,TGCGCCAGCAGCCAAGATAGCGGGTACAATGAGCAGTTCTTC
TRBV24-1,TRBD1,TRBJ1-2,.,CATSDPGQGASDYGYTF,TGTGCCACCAGTGATCCGGGACAGGGGGCCTCTGACTATGGCTACACCTTC
TRBV6-5,TRBD1,TRBJ2-1,.,CASRVQGARNGEQFF,TGTGCCAGCAGAGTACAGGGGGCTCGGAATGGTGAGCAGTTCTTC
TRBV19,TRBD2,TRBJ2-7,.,CASSISGGGTYEQYF,TGTGCCAGTAGTATCTCTGGCGGGGGAACCTACGAGCAGTACTTC
TRBV7-2,.,TRBJ2-3,.,CASSPRRYTSTDTQYF,TGTGCCAGCAGCCCCCGGAGGTACACCAGCACAGATACGCAGTATTTT
TRBV7-6,TRBD2,TRBJ2-1,.,CASSFGDYYSYNEQFF,TGTGCCAGCAGCTTCGGGGACTACTACTCCTACAATGAGCAGTTCTTC
TRBV7-2,.,TRBJ2-2,.,CASSQDLINTGELFF,TGTGCCAGCAGCCAGGACTTGATCAACACCGGGGAGCTGTTTTTT
TRBV6-6,TRBD1,TRBJ1-6,.,CASSSGGSYNSPLHF,TGTGCCAGCAGTTCAGGGGGTTCCTATAATTCACCCCTCCACTTT
TRBV2,.,TRBJ1-2,once,CASSVLTNYGYTF,TGTGCCAGCAGTGTTCTCACAAACTATGGCTACACCTTC
TRBV15,.,TRBJ1-2,few,CATSRRGAGRANYGYTF,TGTGCCACCAGCAGGCGGGGGGCGGGACGGGCTAACTATGGCTACACCTTC
TRBV5-5,TRBD2,TRBJ2-1,.,CASRSTGGVYNEQFF,TGTGCCAGCAGATCGACGGGGGGAGTCTACAATGAGCAGTTCTTC
TRBV4-3,.,TRBJ1-2,.,CASSQESRRQDRSYGYTF,TGCGCCAGCAGCCAAGAGAGTCGCCGGCAGGACAGAAGCTATGGCTACACCTTC
TRBV29-1,TRBD1,TRBJ2-7,.,CSVTGQGAHEQYF,TGCAGCGTTACCGGACAGGGGGCCCACGAGCAGTACTTC
TRBV20-1,.,TRBJ2-5,.,CSASHTETQYF,TGCAGTGCTAGCCACACGGAGACCCAGTACTTC
TRBV19,TRBD1,TRBJ1-1,.,CASFSRGLSSTEAFF,TGTGCCAGTTTCAGCAGGGGGCTAAGCAGCACTGAAGCTTTCTTT
TRBV6-5,TRBD1,TRBJ1-2,.,CASSNDRGYGYTF,TGTGCCAGCAGCAACGACAGGGGCTATGGCTACACCTTC
TRBV27,TRBD2,TRBJ2-1,few,CATREGRTYNEQFF,TGTGCCACGCGGGAGGGCCGGACCTACAATGAGCAGTTCTTC